The entry that follows covers one T cell receptor (beta chain) sequence. It was with unique molecular identifiers that the TCRbeta library was prepared. TCRdb reanalysed the PCR reads using MiXCR and keeps one entry per CDR3 protein. Counted here are under 450,000 distinct CDR3 sequences, roughly 14% occurring once; the ten biggest clones make up about 3.9%. Trimming removed 0 bases from V and 5 bases from J; junction bases left unmatched: 2. Germline V gives CDR1 LGHNA, CDR2 YNFKEQ. The CDR3 consists of 16 residues. The entry originates in a study of T-cell reconstitution after alpha-beta-depleted transplantation in children.

Here the sequenced sample was PBMCs, taken from the stem cell graft. This sequence was found in a human donor who donated a stem cell graft to a child with Fanconi anemia. The J gene is TRBJ2-2, the V gene TRBV4-2; 11 positions match TRBD2. The CDR3 DNA sequence: TGTGCCAGCAGCCAAGAGGCTAGCGGGGGGACCGGGGAGCTGTTTTTT. Translating gives CASSQEASGGTGELFF.